The sequence of this TCR beta chain was determined in a study of T-cell reconstitution after alpha-beta-depleted transplantation in children. Overall study results and limits: Several hundred expanded graft clones reportedly were the source of alpha-beta T cells about two months after transplant. Newly generated T cells supplied most T-cell counts and diversity one year post-transplant.

Germline CDR1 is SGHTA and CDR2 is FQGTGA. The length of the CDR3 is 15 residues. V was shortened by 5 bases and J by 7 bases, with 17 bases between the two germline ends. Points on this clonotype: Its antigen is undetermined.

Preparation of the TCRbeta library involved a method that used unique molecular identifiers. Each CDR3 protein is one row after TCRdb ran MiXCR on the PCR reads. The sample yields hundreds of thousands of distinct CDR3 sequences, 10% to 15% seen once. Material: PBMCs, mostly from graft donor cells, obtained 360 days after TCRalphabeta/CD19-depleted stem cell transplant. The TCR originated in a male patient younger than 18 who had a stem cell transplant for acute myeloid leukemia, so the T cells may come from the graft donor. The chain links TRBV7-3 to TRBJ2-2, with D perhaps being TRBD1 or TRBD2 (5 bases each). CDR3 DNA sequence: TGTGCCAGCAGCCCAAGAGGGACGCTAGGCGGGGAGCTGTTTTTT. It yields the protein CASSPRGTLGGELFF.